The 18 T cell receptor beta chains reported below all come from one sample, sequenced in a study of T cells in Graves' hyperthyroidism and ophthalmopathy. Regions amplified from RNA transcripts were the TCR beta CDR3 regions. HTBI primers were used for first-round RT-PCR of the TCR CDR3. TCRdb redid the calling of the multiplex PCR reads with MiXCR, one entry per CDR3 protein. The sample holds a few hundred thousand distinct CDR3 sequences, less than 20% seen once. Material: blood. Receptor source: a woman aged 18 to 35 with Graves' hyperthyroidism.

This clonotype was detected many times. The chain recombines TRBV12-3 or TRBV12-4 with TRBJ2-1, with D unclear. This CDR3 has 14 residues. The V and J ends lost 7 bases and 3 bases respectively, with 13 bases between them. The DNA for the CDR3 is TGTGCCAGCACCCTTAGTGGGAACTACAATGAGCAGTTCTTC. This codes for CASTLSGNYNEQFF.

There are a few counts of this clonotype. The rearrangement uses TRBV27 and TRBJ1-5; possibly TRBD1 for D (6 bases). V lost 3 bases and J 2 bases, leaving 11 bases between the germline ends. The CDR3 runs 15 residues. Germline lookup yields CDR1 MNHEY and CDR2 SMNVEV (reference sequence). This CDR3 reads CASSFWGAGNQPQHF. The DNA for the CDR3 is TGTGCCAGCAGTTTTTGGGGGGCCGGCAATCAGCCCCAGCATTTT.

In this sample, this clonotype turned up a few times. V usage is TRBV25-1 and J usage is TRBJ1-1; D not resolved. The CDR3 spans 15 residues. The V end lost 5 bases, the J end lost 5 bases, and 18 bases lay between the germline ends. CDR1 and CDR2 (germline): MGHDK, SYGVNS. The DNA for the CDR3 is TGTGCCAGCAGTCCCACGGGTCCACCTAGGACTGAAGCTTTCTTT. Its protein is CASSPTGPPRTEAFF.

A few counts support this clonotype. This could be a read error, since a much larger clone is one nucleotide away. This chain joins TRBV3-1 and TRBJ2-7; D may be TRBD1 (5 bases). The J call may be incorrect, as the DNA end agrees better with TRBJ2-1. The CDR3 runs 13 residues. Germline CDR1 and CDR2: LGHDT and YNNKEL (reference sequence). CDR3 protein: CASSQLDSYEQFF. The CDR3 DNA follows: TGTGCCAGCAGCCAGCTTGACAGTTACGAGCAGTTCTTC.

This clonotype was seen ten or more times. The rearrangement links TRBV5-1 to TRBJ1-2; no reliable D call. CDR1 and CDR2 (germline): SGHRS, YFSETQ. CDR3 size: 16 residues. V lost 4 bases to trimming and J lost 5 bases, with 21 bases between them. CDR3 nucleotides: TGCGCCAGCAGCCCCAATTTTCCCGGGTTCCGGTATGGCTACACCTTC. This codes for CASSPNFPGFRYGYTF.

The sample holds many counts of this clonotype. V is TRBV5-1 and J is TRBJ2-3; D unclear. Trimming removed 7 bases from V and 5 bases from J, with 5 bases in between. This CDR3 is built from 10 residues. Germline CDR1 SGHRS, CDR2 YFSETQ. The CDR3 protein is CASSGDTQYF. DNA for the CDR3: TGCGCCAGCTCAGGAGATACGCAGTATTTT.

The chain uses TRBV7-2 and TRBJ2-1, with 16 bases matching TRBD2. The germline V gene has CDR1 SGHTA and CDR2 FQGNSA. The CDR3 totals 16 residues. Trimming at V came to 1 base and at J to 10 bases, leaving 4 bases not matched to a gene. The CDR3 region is CASSLGGLAGGREQFF. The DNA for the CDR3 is TGTGCCAGCAGCTTAGGGGGACTAGCGGGGGGGCGAGAGCAGTTCTTC.

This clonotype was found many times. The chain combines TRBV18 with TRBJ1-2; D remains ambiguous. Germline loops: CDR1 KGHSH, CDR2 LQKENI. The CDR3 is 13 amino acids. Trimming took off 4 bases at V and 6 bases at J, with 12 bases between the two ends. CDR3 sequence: CASSLLTRDGYTF. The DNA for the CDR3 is TGTGCCAGCTCACTCCTGACTCGGGATGGCTACACCTTC.

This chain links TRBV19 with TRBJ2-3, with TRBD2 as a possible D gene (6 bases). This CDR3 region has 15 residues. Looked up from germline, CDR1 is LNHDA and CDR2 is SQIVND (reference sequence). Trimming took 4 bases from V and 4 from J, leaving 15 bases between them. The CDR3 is CASSTQGRRADTQYF. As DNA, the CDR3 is TGTGCCAGTAGTACTCAGGGTAGGAGGGCAGATACGCAGTATTTT.

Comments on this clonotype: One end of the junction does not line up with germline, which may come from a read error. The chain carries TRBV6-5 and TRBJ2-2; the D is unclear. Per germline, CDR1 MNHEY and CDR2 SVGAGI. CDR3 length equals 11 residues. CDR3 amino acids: CARSSTGELFF. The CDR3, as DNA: TGTGCCCGCAGTTCCACCGGGGAGCTGTTTTTT.

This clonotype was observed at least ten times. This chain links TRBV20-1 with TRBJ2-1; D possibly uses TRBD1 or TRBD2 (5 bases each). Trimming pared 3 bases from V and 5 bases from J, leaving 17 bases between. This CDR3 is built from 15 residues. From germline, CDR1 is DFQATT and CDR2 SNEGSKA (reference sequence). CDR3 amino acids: CSAREVARGHNEQFF. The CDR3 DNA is TGCAGTGCTAGGGAAGTAGCGAGGGGCCACAATGAGCAGTTCTTC.

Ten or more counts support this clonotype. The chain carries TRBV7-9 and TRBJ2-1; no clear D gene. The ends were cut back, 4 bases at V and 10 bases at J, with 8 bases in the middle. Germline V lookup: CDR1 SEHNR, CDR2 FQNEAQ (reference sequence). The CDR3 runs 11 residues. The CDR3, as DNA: TGTGCCAGCAGCTCGGTAGGGGAGCAGTTCTTC. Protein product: CASSSVGEQFF. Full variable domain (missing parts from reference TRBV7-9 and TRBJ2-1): DTGVSQNPRHKITKRGQNVTFRCDPISEHNRLYWYRQTLGQGPEFLTYFQNEAQLEKSRLLSDRFSAERPKGSFSTLEIQRTEQGDSAMYLCASSSVGEQFFGPGTRLTVL.

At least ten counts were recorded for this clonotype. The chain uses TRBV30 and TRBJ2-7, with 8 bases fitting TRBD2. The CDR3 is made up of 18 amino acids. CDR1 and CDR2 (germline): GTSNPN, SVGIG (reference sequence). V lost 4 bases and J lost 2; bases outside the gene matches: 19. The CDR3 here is CAWTYPRPPSGYAYEQYF. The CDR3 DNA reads TGTGCCTGGACCTACCCCCGCCCCCCTAGCGGGTATGCCTACGAGCAGTACTTC.

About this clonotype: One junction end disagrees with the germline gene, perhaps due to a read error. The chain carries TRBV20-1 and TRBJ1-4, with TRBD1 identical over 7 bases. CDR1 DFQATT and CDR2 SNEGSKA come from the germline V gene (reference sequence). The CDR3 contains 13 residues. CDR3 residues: CSASTGSKEKLFF. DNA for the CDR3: TGCAGTGCCTCGACAGGGTCTAAGGAAAAACTGTTTTTT.

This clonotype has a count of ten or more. The CDR3 sequence: CSAVRDYSYEQYF. CDR3 coding DNA: TGCAGTGCTGTAAGGGACTACTCCTACGAGCAGTACTTC. The rearrangement uses TRBV20-1 and TRBJ2-7; TRBD2 matches 7 bases. Germline V gives CDR1 DFQATT, CDR2 SNEGSKA (reference sequence). The trim removed 5 bases at V and 0 bases at J, leaving 4 bases unmatched. The CDR3 consists of 13 residues.

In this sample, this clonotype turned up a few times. CDR3 coding DNA: TGTGCCAGCAGCCGACGGCCCGGGACTCCGGCGGAGACCCAGTACTTC. This gives the protein CASSRRPGTPAETQYF. This rearrangement joins TRBV7-6 to TRBJ2-5; possible D gene TRBD2, 6 bases. This CDR3 contains 16 residues. With 5 bases removed from V and 5 bases from J, the gap between germline ends came to 21 bases. Per the germline V gene, CDR1 is SGHVS and CDR2 is FNYEAQ. Based on the CDR3 plus reference TRBV7-6 and TRBJ2-5, the full variable domain is GAGVSQSPRYKVTKRGQDVALRCDPISGHVSLYWYRQALGQGPEFLTYFNYEAQQDKSGLPNDRFSAERPEGSISTLTIQRTEQRDSAMYRCASSRRPGTPAETQYFGPGTRLLVL.

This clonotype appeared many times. CDR3 coding DNA: TGCAGTGCTAGTGACTCTGGGGCCAACGTCCTGACTTTC. It encodes CSASDSGANVLTF. The J gene is TRBJ2-6, the V gene TRBV20-1; D is ambiguous. V gave up 3 bases and J gave up 0 bases, with 3 bases separating them. CDR3 size: 13 residues. Germline V lookup: CDR1 DFQATT, CDR2 SNEGSKA (reference sequence).

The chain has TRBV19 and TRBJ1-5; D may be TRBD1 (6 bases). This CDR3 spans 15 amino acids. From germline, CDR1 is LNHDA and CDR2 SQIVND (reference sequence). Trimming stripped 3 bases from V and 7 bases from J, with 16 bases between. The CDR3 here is CASSMTGGVEQPQHF. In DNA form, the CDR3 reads TGTGCCAGTAGTATGACAGGAGGAGTAGAACAGCCCCAGCATTTT.